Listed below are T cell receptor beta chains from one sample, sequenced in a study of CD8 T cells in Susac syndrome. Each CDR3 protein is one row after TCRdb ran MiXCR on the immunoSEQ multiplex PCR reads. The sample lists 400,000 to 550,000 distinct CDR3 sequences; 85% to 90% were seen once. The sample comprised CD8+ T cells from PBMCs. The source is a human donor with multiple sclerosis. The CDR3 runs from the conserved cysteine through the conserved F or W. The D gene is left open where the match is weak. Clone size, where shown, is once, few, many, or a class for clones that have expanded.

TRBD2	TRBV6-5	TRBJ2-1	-	CASSYIQAGGPHTTLYEQFF	TGTGCCAGCAGTTATATCCAGGCGGGAGGGCCCCACACGACTCTCTATGAGCAGTTCTTC
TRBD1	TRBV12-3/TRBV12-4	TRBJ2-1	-	CASTESTGSSYNEQFF	TGTGCCAGCACCGAATCGACAGGGAGCTCCTACAATGAGCAGTTCTTC
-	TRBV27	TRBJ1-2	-	CASSSTLGLNYGYTF	TGTGCCAGCAGTTCTACCCTCGGACTGAATTATGGCTACACCTTC
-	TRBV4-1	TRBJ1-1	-	CASSLMDQQTEAFF	TGCGCCAGCAGCCTGATGGACCAGCAGACTGAAGCTTTCTTT
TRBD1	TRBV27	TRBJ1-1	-	CASSLTGQGLSHTEAFF	TGTGCCAGCAGTTTAACGGGACAGGGATTGTCGCACACTGAAGCTTTCTTT
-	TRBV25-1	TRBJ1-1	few	CASRAGSSEAFF	TGTGCCAGCAGGGCTGGATCTTCTGAAGCTTTCTTT
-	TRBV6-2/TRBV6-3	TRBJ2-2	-	CASSYETRELNTGELFF	TGTGCCAGCAGTTACGAAACTCGGGAGCTGAACACCGGGGAGCTGTTTTTT
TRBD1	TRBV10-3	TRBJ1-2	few	CAISPGQQYYGYTF	TGTGCCATCAGTCCGGGACAGCAATACTATGGCTACACCTTC
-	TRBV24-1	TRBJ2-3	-	CATSDFRDSTDTQYF	TGTGCCACCAGTGATTTTCGTGACAGTACAGATACGCAGTATTTT
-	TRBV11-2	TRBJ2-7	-	CASNLEGLDSEQYF	TGTGCCAGCAACTTAGAAGGGCTTGATTCCGAGCAGTACTTC
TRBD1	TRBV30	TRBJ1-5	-	CAWSSGTGDQPQHF	TGTGCCTGGAGTTCCGGGACAGGAGATCAGCCCCAGCATTTT
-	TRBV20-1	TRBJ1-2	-	CSARDRIYGYTF	TGCAGTGCTAGAGATCGGATCTATGGCTACACCTTC
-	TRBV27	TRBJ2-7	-	CASSSGIGYEQYF	TGTGCCAGCAGTTCAGGGATAGGCTACGAGCAGTACTTC
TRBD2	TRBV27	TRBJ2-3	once	CASSPRRREGADTQYF	TGTGCCAGCAGTCCAAGGAGGCGGGAGGGCGCAGATACGCAGTATTTT
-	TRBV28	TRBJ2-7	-	CASSPGTLLGYEQYF	TGTGCCAGCAGTCCCGGGACTCTCCTAGGCTACGAGCAGTACTTC
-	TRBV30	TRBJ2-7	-	CAWRYPLYYEQYF	TGTGCCTGGAGGTACCCCCTTTACTACGAGCAGTACTTC
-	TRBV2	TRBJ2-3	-	CASSTGISDTQYF	TGTGCCAGCAGTACAGGAATCAGCGATACGCAGTATTTT
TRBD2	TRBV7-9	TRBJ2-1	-	CASSPSEAGGPFYNEQFF	TGTGCCAGCAGCCCCTCAGAAGCGGGGGGTCCATTTTACAATGAGCAGTTCTTC
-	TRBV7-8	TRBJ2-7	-	CASSGTDYLSSYEQYF	TGTGCCAGCAGTGGAACAGATTATCTTTCATCCTACGAGCAGTACTTC
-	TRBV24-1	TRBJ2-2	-	CATSASEGVGELFF	TGTGCCACCAGTGCCTCGGAGGGGGTCGGGGAGCTGTTTTTT
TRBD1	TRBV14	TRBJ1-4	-	CASSQDSRDRGPADEKLFF	TGTGCCAGCAGCCAAGATTCACGGGACAGGGGGCCCGCTGATGAAAAACTGTTTTTT
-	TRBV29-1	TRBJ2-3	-	CSVVETSTDTQYF	TGCAGCGTTGTGGAGACTAGCACAGATACGCAGTATTTT
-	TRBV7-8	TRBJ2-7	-	CASSKGLASSYEQYF	TGTGCCAGCAGCAAGGGACTGGCGAGCTCCTACGAGCAGTACTTC
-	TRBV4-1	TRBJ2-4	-	CASSDPGSQGAKNIQYF	TGCGCCAGCAGCGACCCTGGTTCCCAGGGTGCCAAAAACATTCAGTACTTC
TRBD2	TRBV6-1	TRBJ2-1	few	CASSPASGDYNEQFF	TGTGCCAGCAGTCCCGCTAGCGGGGATTACAATGAGCAGTTCTTC
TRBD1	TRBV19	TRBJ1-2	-	CASWTGFRGYTF	TGTGCCAGTTGGACAGGGTTCCGTGGCTACACCTTC
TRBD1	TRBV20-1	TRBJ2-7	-	CSVTAGTAYEQYF	TGCAGTGTCACCGCCGGGACAGCCTACGAGCAGTACTTC
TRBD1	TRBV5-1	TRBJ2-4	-	CASSLAQGMAKNIQYF	TGCGCCAGCAGCTTGGCACAGGGGATGGCCAAAAACATTCAGTACTTC
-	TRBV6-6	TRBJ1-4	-	CASRDTINEKLFF	TGTGCCAGCCGGGACACCATTAATGAAAAACTGTTTTTT
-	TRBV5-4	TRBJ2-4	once	CASSLAGLTKNIQYF	TGTGCCAGCAGCTTAGCAGGGTTAACCAAAAACATTCAGTACTTC
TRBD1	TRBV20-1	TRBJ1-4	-	CSASLGGQGREKLFF	TGCAGTGCTAGTTTGGGGGGACAGGGTCGGGAAAAACTGTTTTTT
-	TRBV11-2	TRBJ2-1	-	CASSFRVEQFF	TGTGCCAGCAGCTTTCGGGTTGAGCAGTTCTTC
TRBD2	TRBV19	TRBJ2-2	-	CASSISLAGVGTGELFF	TGTGCCAGTAGTATTTCGTTAGCGGGAGTGGGAACCGGGGAGCTGTTTTTT
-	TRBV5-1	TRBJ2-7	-	CASRALPGEYEQYF	TGCGCCAGCAGGGCCCTTCCGGGGGAATACGAGCAGTACTTC
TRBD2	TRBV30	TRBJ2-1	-	CAWELAGANNEQFF	TGTGCCTGGGAGCTAGCGGGGGCTAACAATGAGCAGTTCTTC
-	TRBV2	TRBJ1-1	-	CASSEWAGGTEAFF	TGTGCCAGCAGTGAATGGGCAGGCGGCACTGAAGCTTTCTTT
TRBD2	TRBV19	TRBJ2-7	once	CASSKGLAGDFYEQYF	TGTGCCAGTAGTAAGGGACTAGCGGGAGACTTCTACGAGCAGTACTTC
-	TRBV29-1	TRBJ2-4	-	CSVEEYQGGNDIQYF	TGCAGCGTTGAAGAATATCAGGGCGGGAATGACATTCAGTACTTC
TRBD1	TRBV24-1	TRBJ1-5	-	CATSDSTGGVDQPQHF	TGTGCCACCAGTGACTCGACAGGGGGGGTGGATCAGCCCCAGCATTTT
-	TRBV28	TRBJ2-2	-	CASSLGSSGELFF	TGTGCCAGCAGTTTAGGTTCGTCCGGGGAGCTGTTTTTT
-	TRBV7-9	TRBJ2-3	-	CASSLGLDTQYF	TGTGCCAGCAGCTTAGGTCTAGATACGCAGTATTTT
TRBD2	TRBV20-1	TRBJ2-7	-	CSAKTSGGKSYEQYF	TGCAGTGCCAAGACTAGCGGGGGAAAATCCTACGAGCAGTACTTC
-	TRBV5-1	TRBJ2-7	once	CASFPHPGTYEQYF	TGCGCCAGCTTCCCCCATCCAGGGACCTACGAGCAGTACTTC
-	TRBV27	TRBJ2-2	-	CASSLSGQGQDTGELFF	TGTGCCAGCAGTTTATCAGGGCAGGGGCAAGACACCGGGGAGCTGTTTTTT
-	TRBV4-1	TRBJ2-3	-	CASSQASIFTDTQYF	TGCGCCAGCAGCCAAGCGTCCATATTCACAGATACGCAGTATTTT
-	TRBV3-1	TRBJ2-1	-	CASNHPGSFNEQFF	TGTGCCAGCAACCATCCCGGTAGCTTCAATGAGCAGTTCTTC
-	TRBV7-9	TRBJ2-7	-	CASSSSNEQYF	TGTGCCAGCAGCTCTAGCAACGAGCAGTACTTC
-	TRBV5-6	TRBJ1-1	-	CASSKMSSRVIFDTEAFF	TGTGCCAGCAGCAAGATGAGTTCCAGGGTGATTTTTGACACTGAAGCTTTCTTT
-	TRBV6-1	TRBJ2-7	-	CATSPRLDFYEQYF	TGTGCCACCTCCCCGAGGCTAGACTTTTACGAGCAGTACTTC
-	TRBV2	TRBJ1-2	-	CARRFRGGYGYTF	TGTGCCAGACGGTTCAGGGGCGGCTATGGCTACACCTTC
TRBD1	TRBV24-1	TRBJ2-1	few	CATSEGGAYNEQFF	TGTGCCACCAGTGAAGGGGGCGCCTACAATGAGCAGTTCTTC
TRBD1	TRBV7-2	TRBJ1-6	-	CASSLAYRGHNSPLHF	TGTGCCAGCAGCTTAGCCTACAGGGGCCATAATTCACCCCTCCACTTT